Presented here are 4 T cell receptor beta chains from one specimen sequenced in a study of CD8 T cells in ankylosing spondylitis. Via MiXCR, TCRdb re-called the 5' RACE reads, giving one row per CDR3 protein. In the table there are 150,000 to 200,000 distinct CDR3 sequences, 13% of which are singletons. Sequencing was done on a sample of blood, either unsorted or a sorted T cell fraction (not recorded which). Receptor source: a female donor with ankylosing spondylitis or in good health (not recorded which).

There are many counts of this clonotype. The chain uses TRBV6-2 or TRBV6-3 and TRBJ1-1; D gene ambiguous. This CDR3 spans 18 amino acids. CDR1 and CDR2 from the germline V gene are MNHEY and SVGEGT. V was cut by 5 bases and J by 0 bases, with 22 bases left in between. The CDR3 here is CASSPPRRLSNMNTEAFF. The CDR3 nucleotides are TGTGCCAGCAGTCCACCAAGGAGGTTATCTAACATGAACACTGAAGCTTTCTTT.

This clonotype came up many times. This chain joins TRBV7-6 and TRBJ2-7; D call uncertain. Per germline, CDR1 SGHVS and CDR2 FNYEAQ. The CDR3 is 14 residues long. Trimming took 5 bases from V and 3 from J, leaving 14 bases between them. CDR3 protein: CASSPKRGLYEQYF. CDR3 coding DNA: TGTGCCAGCAGCCCTAAGCGCGGCCTCTACGAGCAGTACTTC.

V is TRBV6-1 and J is TRBJ2-7, with D possibly matching TRBD1 (5 bases). The germline V and J ends were trimmed by 5 bases and 4 bases, with 21 bases remaining between them. The CDR3 sequence is 16 residues long. Germline CDR1 MNHNS, CDR2 SASEGT. The CDR3 reads CASSTYRRRSSYEQYF. CDR3 nucleotides: TGTGCCAGCAGTACCTACAGGAGACGGTCTTCGTACGAGCAGTACTTC.

This rearrangement joins TRBV5-1 to TRBJ2-5, with D perhaps matching TRBD1 (5 bases). V was clipped by 4 bases and J by 1 base, with 14 bases between them. CDR1 is SGHRS and CDR2 is YFSETQ in the germline V gene. The CDR3 runs 15 residues. Written as DNA, the CDR3 is TGCGCCAGCAGCGGGGCCACGACAGCCCAAGAGACCCAGTACTTC. Its protein product is CASSGATTAQETQYF.